This T cell receptor beta chain stems from a study of blood T cell repertoires in COVID-19 (TCRdb year 2020). Regarding the complete study: Collaborator samples came from the United States, Italy and Spain and covered acute and convalescent phases of COVID-19. The prospective study material was composed of cDNA or gDNA derived from T cells, B-cell-depleted T cells, or PBMCs. Deeply sampled blood TCRbeta repertoires from subjects exposed to, actively infected with, or recovered from COVID-19 were included in the dataset. A freely available public database, intended as a resource for researchers studying the immune response to SARS-CoV-2, is where the repertoires were released. The samples were drawn from two sources: the first 160 participants of the ongoing ImmuneRACE study, and 1,000 to 1,500 subjects contributed by 6 global collaborators. Sample metadata almost always included a de-identified subject ID, COVID-19 status, age in years and sex. HLA class I and class II types, where available, came from metadata supplied by the sample provider rather than from assay-based typing. Summary of the overall study and its limitations: The quantity of clinical and demographic metadata differed by source and by participant and was supplied without curation.

The immunoSEQ Assay, a bias-controlled multiplex PCR, was used to amplify TCRbeta CDR3 regions from genomic DNA. On the study's bioinformatics: The number of nucleated cells in each sample was estimated by amplification of reference gene primers within the assay. To quantify the absolute abundance of each unique TCRbeta CDR3 rearrangement, sequence reads were collapsed and filtered. For each sample, productive Simpson clonality was calculated by taking the square root of Simpson's diversity index across productive rearrangements. TCRdb retrieved this table from immuneACCESS and kept in-frame rearrangements only. Not all clones are present; in checked studies, unresolved V genes account for under half, and no reason is known for the remainder. The V and J calls and the clone size are those of that table, but D and trimming were determined from the DNA. The sample table holds about 190,000 clones, of which around 78% were seen once. The ten largest make up approximately 2.9% of the sample.

Each collaborating institution followed its own protocols to collect whole blood in K2EDTA tubes. For TCRbeta analysis, collaborators shipped samples as frozen whole blood, isolated PBMCs, or DNA extracted from either of those sample types. A note on this clone: Its antigen is currently not known. No much larger clonotype is one base removed from it; base qualities were not supplied.

The sequence was obtained from a woman at least 80 years old with active or convalescent COVID-19. The sample taken for sequencing was peripheral blood.

The bases are TGTGCCAGCAGCCATGGACATCTCAGAGGCTCCTACGAGCAGTACTTC. Translated, this is CASSHGHLRGSYEQYF. The chain employs TRBV6-6 and TRBJ2-7, with TRBD1 as a weak D call on 5 bases. In the germline V gene (reference sequence), CDR1 corresponds to MNHNY and CDR2 to SVGAGI. Relative to germline, V is 6 bases shorter and J is 0 bases shorter, with 18 bases between their ends. Counted from cysteine to phenylalanine, this CDR3 has 16 amino acids. Here the CDR3 DNA is all that survives: 48 bases in frame from base 1.